This T cell receptor (beta chain) was captured by sequencing in a study of CD8+ T cells in alopecia areata. Looking at the study overall: Patients received oral tofacitinib, 5 to 10 mg twice daily, for moderate-to-severe alopecia areata. The drug, tofacitinib, lasted 6 to 18 months, followed by 6 months off drug.

The treatment here: oral pan-JAK inhibitor, 5-10 mg twice daily. Sequencing used cDNA as its template, made by extracting RNA and reverse transcribing it. Profiling relied on immunoSEQ multiplex PCR, and the TCRdb table lists in-frame clones only, not all of them. The repertoire holds about 92,000 clones, with around 40% as singletons. Trimming removed 6 bases at V and 2 bases at J, with 16 bases between. Per the germline V gene, CDR1 is MNHNS and CDR2 is SASEGT. CDR3 length equals 15 residues. V and J are TRBV6-1 and TRBJ2-5; D call uncertain. Sequencing was performed on CD8+ T cells sorted from blood, taken at week 24, from a patient treated with tofacitinib. This clonotype was sampled from a human donor with alopecia areata. The CDR3 sequence is CASRSEPSVQETQYF. The DNA of the CDR3 is TGTGCCAGCAGGAGTGAACCCTCAGTACAAGAGACCCAGTACTTC.